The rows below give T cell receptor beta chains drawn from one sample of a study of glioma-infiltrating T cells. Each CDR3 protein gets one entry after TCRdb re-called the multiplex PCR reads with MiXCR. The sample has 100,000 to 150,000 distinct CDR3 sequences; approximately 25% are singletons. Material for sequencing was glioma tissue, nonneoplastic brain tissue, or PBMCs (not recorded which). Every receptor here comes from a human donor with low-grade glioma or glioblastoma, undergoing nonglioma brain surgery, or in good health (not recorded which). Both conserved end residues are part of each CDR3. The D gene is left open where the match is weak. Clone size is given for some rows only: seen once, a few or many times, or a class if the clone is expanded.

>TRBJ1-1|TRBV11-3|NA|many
CASSRSDNTEAFF
TGTGCCAGCTCTCGGTCCGACAACACTGAAGCTTTCTTT
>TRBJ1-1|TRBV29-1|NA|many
CSVEGGLNTEAFF
TGCAGCGTTGAAGGGGGCTTGAACACTGAAGCTTTCTTT
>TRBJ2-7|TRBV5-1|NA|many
CASSLDRVSYEQYF
TGCGCCAGCAGCTTGGATCGCGTCAGCTACGAGCAGTACTTC
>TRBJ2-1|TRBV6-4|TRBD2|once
CASRRIAGAYNEQSF
TGTGCCAGCAGACGTATAGCGGGGGCCTACAATGAGCAGTCCTTC
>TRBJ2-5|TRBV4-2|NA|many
CASSQTGTGTQYF
TGTGCCAGCAGCCAGACTGGGACCGGGACCCAGTACTTC
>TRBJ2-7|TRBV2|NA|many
CASSELHEQYF
TGTGCCAGCAGTGAGCTCCACGAGCAGTACTTC
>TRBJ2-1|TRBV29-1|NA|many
CSVSDSDNEQFF
TGCAGCGTTTCTGACAGTGACAATGAGCAGTTCTTC
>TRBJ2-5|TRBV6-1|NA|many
CASVGETQYF
TGTGCCAGCGTGGGTGAGACCCAGTACTTC
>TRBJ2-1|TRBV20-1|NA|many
CSAYPNNEQFF
TGCAGTGCTTATCCGAACAATGAGCAGTTCTTC
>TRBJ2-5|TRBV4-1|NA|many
CASSQGIGQETQYF
TGCGCCAGCAGCCAGGGGATAGGCCAAGAGACCCAGTACTTC
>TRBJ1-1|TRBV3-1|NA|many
CASSQYEGWGAFF
TGTGCCAGCAGCCAGTATGAGGGTTGGGGAGCTTTCTTT
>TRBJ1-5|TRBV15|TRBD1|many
CATSNRQGMGNQPQHF
TGTGCCACCAGCAATAGACAGGGGATGGGCAATCAGCCCCAGCATTTT
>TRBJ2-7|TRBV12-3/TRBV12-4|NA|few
CASSSWSYEQYF
TGTGCCAGCAGTTCCTGGAGCTACGAGCAGTACTTC
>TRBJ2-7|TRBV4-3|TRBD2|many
CASSLTSGSFYEQYF
TGCGCCAGCAGCCTAACTAGCGGGAGTTTCTACGAGCAGTACTTC
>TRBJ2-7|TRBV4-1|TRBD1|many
CASSQGAGGTYEQYF
TGCGCCAGCAGCCAAGGGGCAGGGGGAACCTACGAGCAGTACTTC
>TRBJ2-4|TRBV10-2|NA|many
CASSDPLDLAKNIQYF
TGCGCCAGCAGTGATCCGTTAGACCTAGCCAAAAACATTCAGTACTTC
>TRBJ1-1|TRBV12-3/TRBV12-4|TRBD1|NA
CASRSGQGAGTEAFF
TGTGCCAGCAGATCTGGACAGGGGGCAGGAACTGAAGCTTTCTTT
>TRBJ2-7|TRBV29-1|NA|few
CSALGRGETYEQYF
TGCAGCGCCCTAGGTCGAGGGGAAACCTACGAGCAGTACTTC
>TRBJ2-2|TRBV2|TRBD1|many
CARQGAGELFF
TGTGCCAGACAGGGGGCCGGGGAGCTGTTTTTT
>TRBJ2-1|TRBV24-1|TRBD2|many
CATSDRAGGAYNEQFF
TGTGCCACCAGTGATAGAGCGGGAGGGGCCTACAATGAGCAGTTCTTC
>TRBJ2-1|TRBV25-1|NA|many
CASSVRDPRAGAYNEQFF
TGTGCCAGCAGTGTCCGGGACCCCCGAGCCGGCGCCTACAATGAGCAGTTCTTC
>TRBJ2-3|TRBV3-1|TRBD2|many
CASSRRTSGIRGTQYF
TGTGCCAGCAGCCGTCGGACTAGCGGGATACGCGGTACGCAGTATTTT
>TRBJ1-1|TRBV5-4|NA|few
CASSPSITGFDTEAFF
TGTGCCAGCAGCCCAAGTATTACGGGGTTCGACACTGAAGCTTTCTTT
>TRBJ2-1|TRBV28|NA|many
CASNLRRYNEQFF
TGTGCCAGCAACCTTCGCCGCTACAATGAGCAGTTCTTC
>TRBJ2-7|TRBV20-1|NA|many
CSARDAETVTYEQYF
TGCAGTGCTAGAGATGCCGAGACAGTTACCTACGAGCAGTACTTC
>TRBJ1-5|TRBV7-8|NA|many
CASSLLQGPNQPQHF
TGTGCCAGCAGCTTATTGCAGGGCCCCAATCAGCCCCAGCATTTT
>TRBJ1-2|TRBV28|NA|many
CASSLTQLGGGYTF
TGTGCCAGCAGTTTGACCCAGCTTGGGGGGGGCTACACCTTC
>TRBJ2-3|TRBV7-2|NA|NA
CASRLGGYFTDKQYF
TGTGCCAGCCGCTTAGGAGGCTACTTCACAGATAAGCAGTATTTT
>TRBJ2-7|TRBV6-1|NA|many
CASSTRVDYEQYF
TGTGCCAGCAGTACCCGGGTTGACTACGAGCAGTACTTC
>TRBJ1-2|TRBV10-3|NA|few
CAISRELYYTF
TGTGCCATCTCCAGGGAGTTGTACTACACCTTC
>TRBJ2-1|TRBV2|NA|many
CASSEGLGWGGEQFF
TGTGCCAGCAGTGAAGGGTTGGGATGGGGAGGTGAGCAGTTCTTC
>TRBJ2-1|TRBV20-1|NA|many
CSAVGGGPGNEQFF
TGCAGTGCGGTAGGGGGAGGGCCCGGGAATGAGCAGTTCTTC
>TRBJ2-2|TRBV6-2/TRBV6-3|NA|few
CASSYSGTGGLFF
TGTGCCAGCAGTTACTCGGGCACCGGGGGGCTGTTTTTT
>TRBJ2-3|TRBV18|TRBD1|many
CASSPRRQGIPDTQYF
TGTGCCAGCTCACCGAGGAGACAGGGGATCCCAGATACGCAGTATTTT
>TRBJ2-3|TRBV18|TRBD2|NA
CVSSPRSSGRADTQYF
TGTGTCAGCTCACCACGGTCTAGCGGGAGAGCAGATACGCAGTATTTT
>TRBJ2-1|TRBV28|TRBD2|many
CASKGTSLGTTNEQFF
TGTGCCAGCAAAGGGACTAGCCTAGGGACCACCAATGAGCAGTTCTTC
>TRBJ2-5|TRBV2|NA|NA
CASRQTETQYF
TGTGCCAGCAGACAGACGGAGACCCAGTACTTC
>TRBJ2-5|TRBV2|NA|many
CASRTRGGQETQYF
TGTGCCAGCAGGACCAGAGGGGGGCAAGAGACCCAGTACTTC
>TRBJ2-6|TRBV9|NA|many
CASSPRERMASGANVLTF
TGTGCCAGCAGCCCCCGGGAGCGGATGGCCTCTGGGGCCAACGTCCTGACTTTC
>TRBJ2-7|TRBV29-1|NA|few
CSSGDSYEQYF
TGCAGCTCAGGGGACTCCTACGAGCAGTACTTC
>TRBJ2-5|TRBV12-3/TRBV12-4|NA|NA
CASSPTDSFSATQYF
TGTGCCAGCAGTCCAACGGACAGTTTTTCGGCGACCCAGTACTTC